By its share, the clone carrying this TCR beta chain is medium-sized (0.01 to 0.1%). TCRdb re-analysed the reads in MiXCR, keeping a single row per CDR3 protein. There are 2,900 or so distinct CDR3 sequences in the sample; roughly 15% occur only once, and approximately 26% lies in the top ten. This sample was taken from a study of liver allograft versus peripheral blood T cells. For the study at large: The authors compared T cell receptor repertoires in transplanted livers with those in the peripheral blood of recipients.

The CDR3 has 12 residues. Germline V lookup: CDR1 MNHNS, CDR2 SASEGT. V was trimmed by 6 bases and J by 4 bases, leaving 9 bases between them. This chain connects TRBV6-1 to TRBJ1-1; D remains ambiguous. The receptor comes from a human patient who had a liver transplant. Some T cells here may be from the graft donor. CDR3 sequence: CASSNAGTEAFF. The CDR3 coding sequence is TGTGCCAGCAGCAACGCGGGCACTGAAGCTTTCTTT.